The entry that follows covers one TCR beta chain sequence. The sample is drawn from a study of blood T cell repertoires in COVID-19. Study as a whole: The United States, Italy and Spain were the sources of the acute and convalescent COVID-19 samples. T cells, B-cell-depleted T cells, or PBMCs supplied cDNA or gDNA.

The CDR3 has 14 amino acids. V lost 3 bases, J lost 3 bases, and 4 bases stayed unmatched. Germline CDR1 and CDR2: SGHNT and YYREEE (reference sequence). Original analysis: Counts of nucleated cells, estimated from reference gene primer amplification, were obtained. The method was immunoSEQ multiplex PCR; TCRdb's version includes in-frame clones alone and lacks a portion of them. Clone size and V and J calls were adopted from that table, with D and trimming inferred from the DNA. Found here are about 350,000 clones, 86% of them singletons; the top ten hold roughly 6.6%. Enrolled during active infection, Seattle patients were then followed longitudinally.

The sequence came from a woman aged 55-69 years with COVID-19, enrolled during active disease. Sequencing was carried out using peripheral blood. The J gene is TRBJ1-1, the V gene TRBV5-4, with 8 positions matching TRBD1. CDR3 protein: CASSWEQGDTEAFF. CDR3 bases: TGTGCCAGCAGCTGGGAACAGGGGGACACTGAAGCTTTCTTT.